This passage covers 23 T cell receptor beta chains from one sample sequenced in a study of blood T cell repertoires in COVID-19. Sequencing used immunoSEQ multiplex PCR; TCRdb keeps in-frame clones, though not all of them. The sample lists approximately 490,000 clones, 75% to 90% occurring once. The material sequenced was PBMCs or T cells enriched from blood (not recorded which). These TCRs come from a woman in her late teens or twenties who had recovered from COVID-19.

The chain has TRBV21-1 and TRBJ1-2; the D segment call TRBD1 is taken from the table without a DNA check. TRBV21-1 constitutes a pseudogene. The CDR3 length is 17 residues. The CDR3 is CASSKTKSGQGNYGYTF. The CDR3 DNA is TGTGCCAGCAGCAAAACGAAATCGGGACAGGGTAACTATGGCTACACCTTC.

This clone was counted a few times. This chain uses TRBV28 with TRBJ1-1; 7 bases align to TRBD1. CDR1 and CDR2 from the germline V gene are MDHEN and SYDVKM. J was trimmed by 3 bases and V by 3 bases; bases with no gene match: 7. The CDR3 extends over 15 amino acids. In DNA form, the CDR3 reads TGTGCCAGCAGTTTTACAGGGGCCGGGGACACTGAAGCTTTCTTT. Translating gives CASSFTGAGDTEAFF.

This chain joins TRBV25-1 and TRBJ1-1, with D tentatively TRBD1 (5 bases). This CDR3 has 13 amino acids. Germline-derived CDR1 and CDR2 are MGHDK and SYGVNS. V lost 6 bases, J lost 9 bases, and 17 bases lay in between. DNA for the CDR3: TGTGCCAGCAGCGCCCTGAATGGGGCGAAAGCTTTCTTT. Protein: CASSALNGAKAFF.

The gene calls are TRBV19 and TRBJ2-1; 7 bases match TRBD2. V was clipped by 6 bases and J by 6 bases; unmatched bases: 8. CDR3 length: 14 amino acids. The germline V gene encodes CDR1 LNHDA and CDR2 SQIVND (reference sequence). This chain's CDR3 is CASSLSGGSNEQFF. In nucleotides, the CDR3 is TGTGCCAGTAGCCTTTCGGGGGGATCCAATGAGCAGTTCTTC.

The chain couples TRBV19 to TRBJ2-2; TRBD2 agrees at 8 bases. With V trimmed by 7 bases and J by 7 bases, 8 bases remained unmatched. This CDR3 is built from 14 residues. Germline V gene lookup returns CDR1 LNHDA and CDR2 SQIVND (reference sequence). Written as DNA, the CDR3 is TGTGCCAGTACAGCGGGGGCCTTCGACGGGGAGCTGTTTTTT. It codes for CASTAGAFDGELFF.

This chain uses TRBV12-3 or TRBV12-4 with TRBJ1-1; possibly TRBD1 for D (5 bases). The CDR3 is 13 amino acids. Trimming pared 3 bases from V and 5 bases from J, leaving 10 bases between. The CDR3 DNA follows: TGTGCCAGCAGTTTCAGGGCGGGGACTGAAGCTTTCTTT. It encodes CASSFRAGTEAFF.

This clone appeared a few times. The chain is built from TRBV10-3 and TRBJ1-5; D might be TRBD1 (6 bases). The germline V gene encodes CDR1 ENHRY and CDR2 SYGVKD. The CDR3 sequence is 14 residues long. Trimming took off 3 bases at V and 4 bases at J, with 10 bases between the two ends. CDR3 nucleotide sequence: TGTGCCATCAGTGATAGGACAGCAAATCAGCCCCAGCATTTT. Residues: CAISDRTANQPQHF.

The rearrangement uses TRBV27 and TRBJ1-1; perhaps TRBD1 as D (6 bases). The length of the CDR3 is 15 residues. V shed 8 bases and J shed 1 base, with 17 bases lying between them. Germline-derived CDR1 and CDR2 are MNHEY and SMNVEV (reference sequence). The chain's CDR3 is CASSKGQLENTEAFF. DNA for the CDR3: TGTGCCAGCTCCAAAGGACAGTTGGAGAACACTGAAGCTTTCTTT.

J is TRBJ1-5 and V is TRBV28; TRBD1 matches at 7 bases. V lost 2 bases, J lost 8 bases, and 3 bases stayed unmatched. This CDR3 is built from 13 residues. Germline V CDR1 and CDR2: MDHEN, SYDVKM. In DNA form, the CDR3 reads TGTGCCAGCAGTTTAATACAGGGGAAGCCCCAGCATTTT. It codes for CASSLIQGKPQHF.

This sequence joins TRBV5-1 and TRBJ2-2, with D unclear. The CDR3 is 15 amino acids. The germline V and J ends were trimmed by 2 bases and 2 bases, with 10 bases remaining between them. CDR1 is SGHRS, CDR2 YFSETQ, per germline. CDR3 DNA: TGCGCCAGCAGCTTCTTCCGTCTCAACACCGGGGAGCTGTTTTTT. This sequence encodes CASSFFRLNTGELFF. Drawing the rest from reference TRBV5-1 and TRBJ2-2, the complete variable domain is KAGVTQTPRYLIKTRGQQVTLSCSPISGHRSVSWYQQTPGQGLQFLFEYFSETQRNKGNFPGRFSGRQFSNSRSEMNVSTLELGDSALYLCASSFFRLNTGELFFGEGSRLTVL.

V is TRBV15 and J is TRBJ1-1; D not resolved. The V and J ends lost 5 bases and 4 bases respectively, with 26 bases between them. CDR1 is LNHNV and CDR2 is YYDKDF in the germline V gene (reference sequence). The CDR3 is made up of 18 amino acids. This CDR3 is CATSGLLGTTLPGTEAFF. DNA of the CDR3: TGTGCCACCAGCGGACTCTTAGGAACTACCCTGCCGGGCACTGAAGCTTTCTTT.

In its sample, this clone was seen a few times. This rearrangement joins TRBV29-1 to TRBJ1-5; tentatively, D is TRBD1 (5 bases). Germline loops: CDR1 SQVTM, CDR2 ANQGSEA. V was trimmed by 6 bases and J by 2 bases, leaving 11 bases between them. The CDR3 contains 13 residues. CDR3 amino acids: CSVAGGGNQPQHF. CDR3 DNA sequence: TGCAGCGTAGCTGGGGGGGGCAATCAGCCCCAGCATTTT.

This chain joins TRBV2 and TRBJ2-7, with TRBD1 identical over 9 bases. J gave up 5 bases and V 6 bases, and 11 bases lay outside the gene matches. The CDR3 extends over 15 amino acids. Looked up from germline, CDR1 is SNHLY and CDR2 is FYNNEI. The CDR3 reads CASSVTGGATNEQYF. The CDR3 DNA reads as TGTGCCAGCAGCGTAACAGGGGGCGCTACCAACGAGCAGTACTTC.

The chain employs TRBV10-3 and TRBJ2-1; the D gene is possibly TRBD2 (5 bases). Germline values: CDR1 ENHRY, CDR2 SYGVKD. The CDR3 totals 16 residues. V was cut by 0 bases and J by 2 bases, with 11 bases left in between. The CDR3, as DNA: TGTGCCATCAGTGAGTCAGGGAGCAGGCCCTACAATGAGCAGTTCTTC. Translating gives CAISESGSRPYNEQFF.

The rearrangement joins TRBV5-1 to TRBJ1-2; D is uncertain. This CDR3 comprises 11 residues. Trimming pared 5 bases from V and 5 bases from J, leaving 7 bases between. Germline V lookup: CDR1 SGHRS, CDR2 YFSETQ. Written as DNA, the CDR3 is TGCGCCAGCAGTACGGGGTATGGCTACACCTTC. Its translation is CASSTGYGYTF.

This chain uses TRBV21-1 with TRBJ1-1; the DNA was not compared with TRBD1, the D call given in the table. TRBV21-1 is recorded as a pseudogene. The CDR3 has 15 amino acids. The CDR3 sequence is CASSLRQGQVTEAFF. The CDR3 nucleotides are TGTGCCAGCAGCCTACGACAGGGACAAGTCACTGAAGCTTTCTTT.

The CDR3 DNA is TGTGCCAGCAGTGAAGAAGAACCGGGGGGTGGCTACACCTTC. This translates into CASSEEEPGGGYTF. The chain joins TRBV6-1 to TRBJ1-2, with D possibly matching TRBD1 (5 bases). V was pared by 1 base and J by 7 bases, with 13 bases between. This CDR3 is built from 14 residues. The germline V gene has CDR1 MNHNS and CDR2 SASEGT.

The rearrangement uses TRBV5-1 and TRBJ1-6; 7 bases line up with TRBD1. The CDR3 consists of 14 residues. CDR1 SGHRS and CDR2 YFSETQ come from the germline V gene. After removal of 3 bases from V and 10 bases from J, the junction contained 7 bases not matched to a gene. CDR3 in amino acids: CASSSFGQASPLHF. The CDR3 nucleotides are TGCGCCAGCAGCTCCTTCGGACAGGCCTCACCCCTCCACTTT.

In nucleotides, the CDR3 is TGTGCCAGCAGCCTCAGGGGTCTAAAGGATGGCTACACCTTC. Its protein product is CASSLRGLKDGYTF. The rearrangement joins TRBV3-1 (or the pseudogene TRBV3-2) to TRBJ1-2; the D gene is possibly TRBD1 (6 bases). The germline V gene has CDR1 LGHDT and CDR2 YNNKEL (reference sequence). V was shortened by 4 bases and J by 6 bases, with 15 bases between the two germline ends. This CDR3 is 14 amino acids long.

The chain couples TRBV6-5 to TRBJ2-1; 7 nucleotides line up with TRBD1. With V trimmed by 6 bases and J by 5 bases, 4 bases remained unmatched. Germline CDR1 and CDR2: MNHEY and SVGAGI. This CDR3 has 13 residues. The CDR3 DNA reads TGTGCCAGCAGGAGGCAGGGGGACAATGAGCAGTTCTTC. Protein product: CASRRQGDNEQFF.

The CDR3 DNA reads TGCGCCAGCAATTCGGGGACAGGATCCTACGAGCAGTACTTC. Translated, it gives CASNSGTGSYEQYF. The rearrangement joins TRBV5-1 to TRBJ2-7; TRBD1 matches 8 bases. The germline CDR1 and CDR2 sequences are SGHRS and YFSETQ. CDR3 length: 14 amino acids. The junction had 6 bases not matched to a gene; V was cut back by 6 bases and J by 1 base.

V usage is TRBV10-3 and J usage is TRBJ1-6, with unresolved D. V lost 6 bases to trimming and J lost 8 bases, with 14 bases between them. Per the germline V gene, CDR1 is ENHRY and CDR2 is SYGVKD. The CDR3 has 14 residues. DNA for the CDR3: TGTGCCATCAGGACAAAGTTATCTGATTCACCCCTCCACTTT. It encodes CAIRTKLSDSPLHF.

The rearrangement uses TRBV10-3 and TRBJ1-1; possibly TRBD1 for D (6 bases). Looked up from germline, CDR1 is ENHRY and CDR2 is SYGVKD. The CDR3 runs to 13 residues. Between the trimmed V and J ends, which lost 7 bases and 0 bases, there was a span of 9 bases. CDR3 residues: CAIKGTMNTEAFF. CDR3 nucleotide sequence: TGTGCCATCAAAGGGACAATGAACACTGAAGCTTTCTTT.